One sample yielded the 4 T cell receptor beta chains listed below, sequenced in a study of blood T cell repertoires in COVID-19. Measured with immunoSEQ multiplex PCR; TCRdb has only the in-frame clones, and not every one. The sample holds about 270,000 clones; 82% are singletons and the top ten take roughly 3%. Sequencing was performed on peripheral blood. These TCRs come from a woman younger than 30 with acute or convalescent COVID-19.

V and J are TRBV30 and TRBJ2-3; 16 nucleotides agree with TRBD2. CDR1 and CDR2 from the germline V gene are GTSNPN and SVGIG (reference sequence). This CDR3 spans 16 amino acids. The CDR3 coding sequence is TGTGCGATTAGTCAGGGACTAGCGGGAGGGCCAAATACGCAGTATTTT. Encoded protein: CAISQGLAGGPNTQYF.

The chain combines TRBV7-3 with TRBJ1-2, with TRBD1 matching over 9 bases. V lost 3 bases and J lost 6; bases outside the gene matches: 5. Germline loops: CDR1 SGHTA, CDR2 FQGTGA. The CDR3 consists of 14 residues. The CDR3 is CASSLATGGHGYTF. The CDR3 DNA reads TGTGCCAGCAGCTTGGCGACAGGGGGGCATGGCTACACCTTC.

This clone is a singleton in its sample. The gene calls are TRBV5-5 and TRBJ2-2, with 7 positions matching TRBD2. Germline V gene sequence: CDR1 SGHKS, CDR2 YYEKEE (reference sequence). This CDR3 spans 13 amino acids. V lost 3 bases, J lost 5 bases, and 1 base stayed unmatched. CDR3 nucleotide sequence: TGTGCCAGCAGCTCACTAGCGACCGGGGAGCTGTTTTTT. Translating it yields CASSSLATGELFF.

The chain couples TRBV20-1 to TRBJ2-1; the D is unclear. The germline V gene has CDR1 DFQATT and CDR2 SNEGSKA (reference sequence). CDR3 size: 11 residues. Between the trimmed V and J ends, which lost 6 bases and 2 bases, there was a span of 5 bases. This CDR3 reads CSALAYNEQFF. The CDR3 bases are TGCAGTGCCCTAGCCTACAATGAGCAGTTCTTC.